These 25 T cell receptor beta chains originate from one sample sequenced in a study of T cells in Graves' hyperthyroidism and ophthalmopathy. TCR beta CDR3 regions were amplified from RNA. A set of HTBI primers served as the primers for a first-round RT-PCR of the TCR CDR3. TCRdb re-analysed the multiplex PCR reads in MiXCR, keeping a single row per CDR3 protein. The sample yields hundreds of thousands of distinct CDR3 sequences, more than 30% seen once. The sequenced sample consisted of blood. The receptors stem from a man aged 18 to 29 with Graves' hyperthyroidism.

As regards this clonotype: One end of the junction varies from germline; a read error may be responsible. The chain recombines TRBV7-9 with TRBJ1-1; tentative D call: TRBD1 (5 bases). Germline CDR1 is SEHNR and CDR2 is FQNEAQ (reference sequence). The CDR3 loop spans 16 amino acids. The CDR3 coding sequence is TGCGCCAACAGCCAAGGCCCTGACAGAAAGTACACTGAAGCTTTCTTT. Translated, it gives CANSQGPDRKYTEAFF. Full variable domain (missing parts from reference TRBV7-9 and TRBJ1-1): DTGVSQNPRHKITKRGQNVTFRCDPISEHNRLYWYRQTLGQGPEFLTYFQNEAQLEKSRLLSDRFSAERPKGSFSTLEIQRTEQGDSAMYLCANSQGPDRKYTEAFFGQGTRLTVV.

The chain carries TRBV13 and TRBJ2-7; no firm D call. Per the germline V gene, CDR1 is PRHDT and CDR2 is FYEKMQ (reference sequence). V shed 5 bases and J shed 6 bases, with 11 bases lying between them. The CDR3 consists of 12 residues. The DNA for the CDR3 is TGTGCCAGCAGCGCCAATAGTGCCGAGCAGTACTTC. Encoded protein: CASSANSAEQYF. Together with reference TRBV13 and TRBJ2-7, the CDR3 gives the full variable domain: AAGVIQSPRHLIKEKRETATLKCYPIPRHDTVYWYQQGPGQDPQFLISFYEKMQSDKGSIPDRFSAQQFSDYHSELNMSSLELGDSALYFCASSANSAEQYFGPGTRLTVT.

The genes are TRBV12-3 or TRBV12-4 and TRBJ2-7, with D maybe TRBD2 (6 bases). The CDR3 spans 12 residues. Trimming cost V 7 bases and J 7 bases, with 14 bases left between them. The CDR3 is CASTLGGREQYF. CDR3 nucleotides: TGTGCCAGCACCCTAGGAGGGCGAGAGCAGTACTTC.

In this sample, this clonotype turned up many times. This chain connects TRBV7-3 to TRBJ1-2; 7 bases align to TRBD1. Germline V gene sequence: CDR1 SGHTA, CDR2 FQGTGA. The junction had 6 bases not matched to a gene; V was cut back by 5 bases and J by 6 bases. The CDR3 is made up of 13 amino acids. The CDR3 coding sequence is TGTGCCAGCAGCCTAGGACAGGCGGATGGCTACACCTTC. Its translation: CASSLGQADGYTF.

The chain combines TRBV5-4 with TRBJ1-4; D is possibly TRBD1 (6 bases). Germline V lookup: CDR1 SGHNT, CDR2 YYREEE (reference sequence). The CDR3 spans 14 residues. V gave up 9 bases and J gave up 1 base, with 13 bases separating them. CDR3 amino acids: CATSLGGTNEKLFF. The CDR3 DNA reads as TGTGCCACCTCCCTAGGGGGAACTAATGAAAAACTGTTTTTT.

This clonotype showed up just a few times. The rearrangement links TRBV7-9 to TRBJ2-7, with D possibly matching TRBD2 (6 bases). V shed 6 bases and J shed 3 bases, with 15 bases lying between them. This CDR3 has 14 residues. Germline V gene sequence: CDR1 SEHNR, CDR2 FQNEAQ (reference sequence). CDR3: CASRPRGTYYEQYF. The CDR3, as DNA: TGTGCCAGCAGGCCTCGGGGGACCTACTACGAGCAGTACTTC.

This clonotype was seen just once. At one of its ends the junction is not consistent with the germline gene, which may arise from a read error. This chain links TRBV6-1 with TRBJ1-5, with D possibly being TRBD1 (5 bases). The CDR3 extends over 15 amino acids. Per germline, CDR1 MNHNS and CDR2 SASEGT. CDR3 DNA sequence: TGTGCCAGCAGTGAGGTTGGTCAGGGAAATCGGCCCCAGCATTTT. Its translation is CASSEVGQGNRPQHF.

This clonotype was picked up many times. V usage is TRBV10-3 and J usage is TRBJ1-1; D not certain. The germline V and J ends were trimmed by 0 bases and 3 bases, with 14 bases remaining between them. Germline-derived CDR1 and CDR2 are ENHRY and SYGVKD. CDR3 length equals 16 residues. CDR3 sequence reads: CAISESSVGRDTEAFF. CDR3 sequence (DNA): TGTGCCATCAGTGAGTCGAGCGTAGGCCGGGACACTGAAGCTTTCTTT.

This clonotype was counted a few times. This rearrangement joins TRBV6-5 to TRBJ1-2; unclear D gene. V was cut by 6 bases and J by 8 bases, with 16 bases left in between. This CDR3 comprises 13 residues. CDR1 and CDR2 (germline): MNHEY, SVGAGI. The CDR3 nucleotides read TGTGCCAGCAGCCGATCCTTAGAAGGGGGCTACACCTTC. Translated, it gives CASSRSLEGGYTF.

The chain carries TRBV12-3 or TRBV12-4 and TRBJ2-7; 10 bases are a match to TRBD1. The CDR3 runs to 13 residues. The V gene end was trimmed by 6 bases and the J gene end by 4 bases; junction bases not matched to a gene: 3. The CDR3 bases are TGTGCCAGCAGGCCGGGACAGGGGTACGAGCAGTACTTC. Protein: CASRPGQGYEQYF.

The gene calls are TRBV7-3 and TRBJ1-1; D is possibly TRBD1 (5 bases). The CDR3 extends over 16 amino acids. Between the trimmed V and J ends, which lost 0 bases and 4 bases, there was a span of 15 bases. Looked up from germline, CDR1 is SGHTA and CDR2 is FQGTGA. The CDR3 region has the DNA TGTGCCAGCAGCTTAACTCCCCAGGGTTGGATCACTGAAGCTTTCTTT. It translates to CASSLTPQGWITEAFF.

This chain joins TRBV5-1 and TRBJ2-7, with D perhaps assigned TRBD1 or TRBD2 (5 bases each). The CDR3 runs to 16 residues. Per germline, CDR1 SGHRS and CDR2 YFSETQ. V lost 0 bases and J lost 2, with 15 bases in between. The CDR3 reads CASSLADLGRAYEQYF. In nucleotides, the CDR3 is TGCGCCAGCAGCTTGGCCGATTTGGGACGGGCCTACGAGCAGTACTTC.

CDR3 residues: CASSQDQGQDYGYTF. The CDR3 DNA reads as TGCGCCAGCAGCCAAGATCAGGGACAGGACTATGGCTACACCTTC. The chain joins TRBV4-1 to TRBJ1-2, with TRBD1 matching over 8 bases. J gave up 3 bases and V 0 bases, and 3 bases lay outside the gene matches. CDR3 length: 15 residues. Germline CDR1 reads MGHRA; CDR2 reads YSYEKL.

This clonotype was seen more than once but under ten times. This rearrangement joins TRBV14 to TRBJ1-2; no clear D gene. Germline lookup yields CDR1 SGHDN and CDR2 FVKESK. Trimming cost V 0 bases and J 8 bases, with 13 bases left between them. This CDR3 is built from 14 residues. In DNA, the CDR3 is TGTGCCAGCAGCCAAGAACCAGTCCCCGGAGGCTACACCTTC. Amino acid sequence: CASSQEPVPGGYTF.

This clonotype came up many times. This chain connects TRBV7-3 to TRBJ1-6; D uncertain. CDR1 and CDR2 from the germline V gene are SGHTA and FQGTGA. Deletions cut 5 bases from V and 9 bases from J, with 11 bases between. This CDR3 comprises 13 residues. The CDR3 DNA reads TGTGCCAGCAGCGCCTTCTTAGGTTCACCCCTCCACTTT. This encodes CASSAFLGSPLHF.

In this sample, this clonotype turned up a few times. The rearrangement uses TRBV5-4 and TRBJ2-7, with 7 positions matching TRBD1. Trimming took 9 bases from V and 3 from J; bases not matched to a gene: 6. Germline loops: CDR1 SGHNT, CDR2 YYREEE (reference sequence). The CDR3 runs to 12 residues. CDR3 sequence: CATGQKDYEQYF. In nucleotides, the CDR3 is TGTGCCACGGGACAGAAGGACTACGAGCAGTACTTC.

This clonotype showed up just once. The rearrangement uses TRBV29-1 and TRBJ1-4; TRBD1 is a possible D gene (5 bases). Germline CDR1 is SQVTM and CDR2 is ANQGSEA. This CDR3 is 15 amino acids long. Trimming took 4 bases from V and 3 from J, leaving 15 bases between them. CDR3 DNA: TGCAGCGTTGTCGGAGACAGCCTCTCTAATGAAAAACTGTTTTTT. Translated, it gives CSVVGDSLSNEKLFF.

This clonotype was observed many times. The chain combines TRBV10-3 with TRBJ2-6; 7 nucleotides match TRBD1. This CDR3 contains 17 residues. The ends lost 4 bases at V and 0 bases at J; junction bases unmatched: 6. The germline V gene has CDR1 ENHRY and CDR2 SYGVKD. The CDR3 DNA reads TGTGCCATCAGTGCCACAGGGGTAGTCTCTGGGGCCAACGTCCTGACTTTC. It is translated as CAISATGVVSGANVLTF.

As regards this clonotype: An end of the junction does not agree with germline; a read error may underlie this. The rearrangement uses TRBV7-2 and TRBJ2-5; tentative D call: TRBD2 (5 bases). This CDR3 is 15 amino acids long. Germline V gene data show CDR1 as SGHTA and CDR2 as FQGNSA. This CDR3 is CASSQKEVGTETQYF. The CDR3 DNA sequence: TGCGCCAGCAGCCAAAAGGAGGTCGGAACAGAGACCCAGTACTTC.

This clonotype was seen only a few times. The rearrangement joins TRBV9 to TRBJ2-7; D unclear. CDR1 and CDR2 (germline): SGDLS, YYNGEE. V gave up 3 bases and J gave up 3 bases, with 10 bases separating them. The CDR3 extends over 13 amino acids. The CDR3 protein is CASSETPNYEQYF. The CDR3 DNA sequence: TGTGCCAGCAGCGAGACCCCGAACTACGAGCAGTACTTC.

This clonotype was seen a handful of times. This sequence joins TRBV5-1 and TRBJ2-7, with a tentative D call TRBD1 (6 bases). The V gene's germline CDR1 is SGHRS and CDR2 YFSETQ. CDR3 length: 14 amino acids. The V and J ends lost 0 bases and 3 bases respectively, with 10 bases between them. CDR3 bases: TGCGCCAGCAGCTTGGCACAGGGAAACTACGAGCAGTACTTC. Its protein product is CASSLAQGNYEQYF.

The rearrangement joins TRBV11-2 to TRBJ1-2; 8 nucleotides align to TRBD1. This CDR3 has 15 residues. Looked up from germline, CDR1 is SGHAT and CDR2 is FQNNGV. Unmatched junction bases numbered 10, after V lost 5 bases and J lost 5 bases. CDR3 DNA sequence: TGTGCCAGCAGCACCGCCGGGACAGGAGAGTATGGCTACACCTTC. This translates into CASSTAGTGEYGYTF. Supplemented by reference TRBV11-2 and TRBJ1-2, the full variable domain reads EAGVAQSPRYKIIEKRQSVAFWCNPISGHATLYWYQQILGQGPKLLIQFQNNGVVDDSQLPKDRFSAERLKGVDSTLKIQPAKLEDSAVYLCASSTAGTGEYGYTFGSGTRLTVV.

The chain links TRBV13 to TRBJ2-7, with D tentatively TRBD1 (6 bases). Trimming stripped 4 bases from V and 2 bases from J, with 12 bases between. Germline V gene sequence: CDR1 PRHDT, CDR2 FYEKMQ (reference sequence). The CDR3 extends over 14 amino acids. For the CDR3, the DNA is TGTGCCAGCAGCTACAGACAGGCCACCTACGAGCAGTACTTC. As protein: CASSYRQATYEQYF. Based on the CDR3 plus reference TRBV13 and TRBJ2-7, the full variable domain is AAGVIQSPRHLIKEKRETATLKCYPIPRHDTVYWYQQGPGQDPQFLISFYEKMQSDKGSIPDRFSAQQFSDYHSELNMSSLELGDSALYFCASSYRQATYEQYFGPGTRLTVT.

The chain is built from TRBV12-3 or TRBV12-4 and TRBJ2-5; weak D call: TRBD2 (6 bases). The CDR3 is made up of 15 amino acids. V lost 3 bases and J lost 5, with 16 bases in between. The CDR3 spells CASSFFGTLSETQYF. As DNA, the CDR3 is TGTGCCAGCAGTTTCTTCGGGACTCTAAGCGAGACCCAGTACTTC.

This sequence joins TRBV19 and TRBJ1-4; D unresolved. Trimming removed 11 bases at V and 8 bases at J, with 9 bases between. The CDR3 is made up of 10 amino acids. Germline CDR1 and CDR2: LNHDA and SQIVND (reference sequence). CDR3 in DNA: TGTGCCCTGCGAGAAGAAAAACTGTTTTTT. As protein: CALREEKLFF.